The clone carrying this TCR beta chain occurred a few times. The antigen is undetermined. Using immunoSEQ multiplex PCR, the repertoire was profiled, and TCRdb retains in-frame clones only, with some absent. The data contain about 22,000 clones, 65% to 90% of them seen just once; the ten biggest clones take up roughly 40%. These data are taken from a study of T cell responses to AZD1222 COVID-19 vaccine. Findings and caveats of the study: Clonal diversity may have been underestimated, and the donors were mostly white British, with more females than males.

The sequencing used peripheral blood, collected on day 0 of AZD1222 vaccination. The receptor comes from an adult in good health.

The CDR3 sequence: CASRGNRVPTGELFF. CDR3 coding DNA: TGTGCCAGTAGGGGGAACAGGGTTCCGACCGGGGAGCTGTTTTTT. The rearrangement links TRBV19 to TRBJ2-2; D is perhaps TRBD1 (6 bases). The CDR3 totals 15 residues. V was pared by 6 bases and J by 5 bases, with 16 bases between. CDR1 is LNHDA and CDR2 is SQIVND in the germline V gene (reference sequence).